This T cell receptor beta chain was recovered during a study of blood T cell repertoires in COVID-19. Sequencing used immunoSEQ multiplex PCR; TCRdb keeps in-frame clones, though not all of them. The sample lists approximately 240,000 clones, approximately 83% occurring once. This clone was picked up a small number of times. Other DNA sequences in the sample encode the same CDR3. CDR1 LGHNA and CDR2 YSLEER come from the germline V gene. V was trimmed by 0 bases and J by 0 bases, leaving 6 bases between them. This CDR3 spans 14 amino acids. The chain recombines TRBV4-3 with TRBJ2-7; D not certain. This receptor was identified in a woman in her twenties or thirties with COVID-19, enrolled during active disease. The specimen was peripheral blood. For the CDR3, the DNA is TGCGCCAGCAGCCAAGACCGGAGCTCCTACGAGCAGTACTTC. Translating it yields CASSQDRSSYEQYF.